These 32 T cell receptor beta chains were sequenced from one sample in a study of T cells in Graves' hyperthyroidism and ophthalmopathy. Researchers amplified the TCR beta CDR3 regions from RNA transcripts. The HTBI primer set was used in a first-round RT-PCR of the TCR CDR3. TCRdb called the multiplex PCR reads again in MiXCR, with one record for every CDR3 protein. Here the sample spans around 690,000 distinct CDR3 sequences, around 15% being singletons. The sample taken for sequencing was blood. The receptors come from a man in his fifties or sixties with Graves' hyperthyroidism.

The chain is built from TRBV29-1 and TRBJ2-7; D ambiguous. The CDR3 has 13 residues. The germline CDR1 and CDR2 sequences are SQVTM and ANQGSEA. V lost 5 bases, J lost 7 bases, and 18 bases lay in between. CDR3 nucleotide sequence: TGCAGCGTTTACTCTGATTGGGTAGGAGAGCAGTACTTC. Translation: CSVYSDWVGEQYF.

In DNA form, the CDR3 reads TGTGCCAGCAGCTGGCTAGCGGGAGGGGCGGAGACCCAGTACTTC. Translated, it gives CASSWLAGGAETQYF. The chain couples TRBV7-2 to TRBJ2-5, with 12 positions matching TRBD2. In germline, CDR1 is SGHTA, CDR2 FQGNSA. CDR3 size: 15 residues. The J segment lost 5 bases and the V segment lost 4 bases, leaving 5 bases of the junction unmatched.

CDR3 in amino acids: CASSYYPGTENTEAFF. CDR3 DNA sequence: TGTGCCAGCAGCTACTATCCCGGGACAGAGAACACTGAGGCCTTCTTT. V is TRBV11-2 and J is TRBJ1-1, with TRBD1 matching 7 bases. The germline CDR1 and CDR2 sequences are SGHAT and FQNNGV. V lost 4 bases, J lost 14 bases, and 22 bases stayed unmatched. This CDR3 region has 16 residues.

This clonotype came up many times. The chain links TRBV11-3 to TRBJ2-1, with TRBD2 matching 14 bases. The CDR3 runs to 20 residues. Losses at the gene ends were 5 bases for V and 0 bases for J; bases not matched to a gene: 12. In germline, CDR1 is SGHNT, CDR2 YENEEA. The chain's CDR3 is CASSPEAGLAGVFSYNEQFF. Here the CDR3 DNA reads TGTGCCAGCAGCCCAGAGGCGGGACTAGCGGGGGTTTTCTCCTACAATGAGCAGTTCTTC.

This clonotype was found a few times. The DNA of the CDR3 is TGTGCCAGCAGTTATTACACAGGGTTGTCGGAGACCCAGTACTTC. It yields the protein CASSYYTGLSETQYF. The chain uses TRBV6-2 or TRBV6-3 and TRBJ2-5; D possibly corresponds to TRBD1 (6 bases). CDR1 and CDR2 (germline): MNHEY, SVGEGT. Deletions cut 3 bases from V and 5 bases from J, with 16 bases between. The CDR3 sequence is 15 residues long.

The table lists this clonotype with many counts. The chain has TRBV2 and TRBJ2-1, with 9 bases identical to TRBD2. Germline values: CDR1 SNHLY, CDR2 FYNNEI. This CDR3 contains 15 residues. After removal of 7 bases from V and 9 bases from J, the junction contained 13 bases not matched to a gene. The CDR3 spells CASNSISGRQSEQFF. In DNA form, the CDR3 reads TGTGCCAGCAACTCAATTAGCGGGAGACAGAGTGAGCAGTTCTTC.

This clonotype occurred a few times. J is TRBJ2-7 and V is TRBV19; 15 nucleotides match TRBD2. Germline V gene lookup returns CDR1 LNHDA and CDR2 SQIVND (reference sequence). V lost 4 bases to trimming and J lost 4 bases; unmatched junction nucleotides: 8. The CDR3 covers 17 residues. For the CDR3, the DNA is TGTGCCAGTAGTAATCCGCGGACTAGCGGGAGGGCATACGAGCAGTACTTC. It translates to CASSNPRTSGRAYEQYF.

This clonotype was counted a few times. The chain uses TRBV28 and TRBJ2-6; 7 nucleotides line up with TRBD1. The CDR3 sequence is 18 residues long. Germline CDR1 is MDHEN and CDR2 is SYDVKM. Trimming took 10 bases from V and 0 from J; bases not matched to a gene: 15. CDR3 in amino acids: CATQVNGQADSGANVLTF. The CDR3 coding sequence is TGTGCCACCCAGGTCAACGGACAGGCCGACTCTGGGGCCAACGTCCTGACTTTC. The full variable domain, its missing parts supplied by reference TRBV28 and TRBJ2-6, is DVKVTQSSRYLVKRTGEKVFLECVQDMDHENMFWYRQDPGLGLRLIYFSYDVKMKEKGDIPEGYSVSREKKERFSLILESASTNQTSMYLCATQVNGQADSGANVLTFGAGSRLTVL.

This clonotype was observed many times. The chain is built from TRBV6-1 and TRBJ2-7; a possible D gene is TRBD1 (5 bases). This CDR3 has 14 amino acids. Germline loops: CDR1 MNHNS, CDR2 SASEGT. Between the trimmed V and J ends, which lost 2 bases and 3 bases, there was a span of 11 bases. The CDR3 nucleotides read TGTGCCAGCAGTGAAAGGACAAACTTCTACGAGCAGTACTTC. This sequence encodes CASSERTNFYEQYF.

This clonotype has just a few counts. The rearrangement uses TRBV24-1 and TRBJ2-1; 9 positions match TRBD2. Trimming cost V 3 bases and J 0 bases; bases outside gene matches: 5. The CDR3 consists of 17 residues. Germline-derived CDR1 and CDR2 are KGHDR and SFDVKD. The CDR3 loop is CATSDLASGTSYNEQFF. CDR3 sequence (DNA): TGTGCCACCAGTGATCTTGCTAGCGGGACCTCCTACAATGAGCAGTTCTTC.

This clonotype was recorded a few times. The rearrangement links TRBV7-9 to TRBJ2-1; D may be TRBD1 (6 bases). The germline V gene encodes CDR1 SEHNR and CDR2 FQNEAQ (reference sequence). The V end was cut by 5 bases, the J end by 0 bases, with 20 bases between. The CDR3 totals 18 residues. CDR3 DNA sequence: TGTGCCAGCAGCCTTGGGGGCTACTCCTCACCCTCCTACAATGAGCAGTTCTTC. It translates to CASSLGGYSSPSYNEQFF.

The chain has TRBV10-3 and TRBJ1-5, with D uncertain. Deletions cut 5 bases from V and 3 bases from J, with 5 bases between. This CDR3 is built from 12 residues. The germline V gene has CDR1 ENHRY and CDR2 SYGVKD. Written as DNA, the CDR3 is TGTGCCATCAGTAGAGACAATCAGCCCCAGCATTTT. Translated: CAISRDNQPQHF.

The CDR3 spells CASSLAGGHEYEQYF. The CDR3 DNA is TGCGCCAGCAGCTTGGCAGGGGGACATGAGTACGAGCAGTACTTC. The V gene is TRBV5-1, the J gene TRBJ2-7; 7 bases map to TRBD1. The CDR3 loop spans 15 amino acids. Germline loops: CDR1 SGHRS, CDR2 YFSETQ. V was pared by 0 bases and J by 4 bases, with 7 bases of the junction left unmatched.

This clonotype was picked up many times. The chain is built from TRBV7-9 and TRBJ2-3, with a tentative D call TRBD1 (6 bases). The CDR3 totals 15 residues. Germline CDR1 SEHNR, CDR2 FQNEAQ (reference sequence). V was shortened by 5 bases and J by 2 bases, with 14 bases between the two germline ends. The CDR3 sequence: CASSKVAGVTDTQYF. The CDR3 coding sequence is TGTGCCAGCAGCAAGGTCGCAGGGGTCACAGATACGCAGTATTTT.

The gene calls are TRBV19 and TRBJ2-7; D is unclear. CDR1 LNHDA and CDR2 SQIVND come from the germline V gene (reference sequence). Trimming left V 4 bases short and J 5 bases short, with 15 bases between. The CDR3 consists of 14 residues. The CDR3 region has the DNA TGTGCCAGTAGTAATCGGGCCAATCCTAACGAGCAGTACTTC. This translates into CASSNRANPNEQYF.

The sample holds a few counts of this clonotype. The V gene is TRBV18, the J gene TRBJ2-7; 7 bases are shared with TRBD2. With 0 bases clipped from V and 0 bases from J, the junction kept 5 bases outside the gene matches. The CDR3 is 16 amino acids. The germline V gene has CDR1 KGHSH and CDR2 LQKENI. The chain's CDR3 is CASSPPRLAGSYEQYF. The CDR3 DNA sequence: TGTGCCAGCTCACCACCGCGACTAGCAGGCTCCTACGAGCAGTACTTC.

V is TRBV12-3 or TRBV12-4 and J is TRBJ2-1; no firm D call. V dropped 3 bases and J dropped 8 bases, with 14 bases sitting between them. CDR3 size: 14 residues. CDR3 sequence reads: CASSFRAARYEQFF. CDR3 DNA sequence: TGTGCCAGCAGTTTTAGGGCAGCCCGATATGAGCAGTTCTTC.

Concerning this clonotype: A much larger clone differs from this one at a single base, so this may be a read error. This likely comes from a read error, as the CDR3 has no conserved phenylalanine or tryptophan at its end. The chain carries TRBV6-5 and TRBJ2-3; 9 nucleotides agree with TRBD2. The CDR3 runs to 22 residues. After removal of 4 bases from V and 4 bases from J, the junction contained 27 bases not matched to a gene. The V gene's germline CDR1 is MNHEY and CDR2 SVGAGI. In nucleotides, the CDR3 is TGTGCCAGCAGTTCTACATCTCCGGGGGGGATAGCGGGAGAGAGAAAGCCAGATACGCAGTATTAT. Its protein is CASSSTSPGGIAGERKPDTQYY.

This clonotype was recorded at least ten times. The V gene is TRBV2, the J gene TRBJ2-5, with a possible D match to TRBD2 (5 bases). This CDR3 is 12 amino acids long. V lost 4 bases to trimming and J lost 2 bases, with 5 bases between them. CDR1 SNHLY and CDR2 FYNNEI come from the germline V gene. CDR3 bases: TGTGCCAGCAGTGGGGAGCAAGAGACCCAGTACTTC. It is translated as CASSGEQETQYF.

This clonotype came up many times. The chain recombines TRBV2 with TRBJ1-2; D ambiguous. The germline V gene encodes CDR1 SNHLY and CDR2 FYNNEI. Trimming stripped 11 bases from V and 6 bases from J, with 13 bases between. The length of the CDR3 is 11 residues. The CDR3 DNA sequence: TGTGCCCCCGGAGAGGAGGATGGCTACACCTTC. It is translated as CAPGEEDGYTF.

The V gene is TRBV11-3, the J gene TRBJ2-1; D not resolved. The V and J ends lost 5 bases and 6 bases respectively, with 14 bases between them. Germline CDR1 and CDR2: SGHNT and YENEEA. The CDR3 is 14 residues long. The CDR3 loop reads CASSQDHGGNEQFF. CDR3 sequence (DNA): TGTGCCAGCAGCCAAGATCACGGCGGCAATGAGCAGTTCTTC. Combining the CDR3 with reference TRBV11-3 and TRBJ2-1 gives the whole variable domain EAGVVQSPRYKIIEKKQPVAFWCNPISGHNTLYWYLQNLGQGPELLIRYENEEAVDDSQLPKDRFSAERLKGVDSTLKIQPAELGDSAVYLCASSQDHGGNEQFFGPGTRLTVL.

The chain uses TRBV6-2 or TRBV6-3 and TRBJ2-5, with TRBD2 identical over 8 bases. Losses at the gene ends were 0 bases for V and 2 bases for J; bases not matched to a gene: 8. CDR3 size: 17 residues. CDR1 and CDR2 from the germline V gene are MNHEY and SVGEGT. This CDR3 reads CASSYSSLVAGQETQYF. The CDR3 DNA reads as TGTGCCAGCAGTTACTCCTCCCTAGTAGCGGGGCAAGAGACCCAGTACTTC.

This clonotype was recorded once. A single base separates this from a much larger clone, so it may be a read error. The chain has TRBV24-1 and TRBJ2-5, with D unclear. Germline-derived CDR1 and CDR2 are KGHDR and SFDVKD. This CDR3 is built from 13 residues. The CDR3 coding sequence is TGTGCCACCAGTGATTCCCCGACGGAGACCCAGCACTTC. It encodes CATSDSPTETQHF.

This clonotype was seen ten or more times. This rearrangement joins TRBV12-3 or TRBV12-4 to TRBJ2-1, with D hard to call. The CDR3 is 12 residues long. V lost 3 bases to trimming and J lost 6 bases, with 6 bases between them. The CDR3 DNA sequence: TGTGCCAGCAGTTTTGAGGTCAATGAGCAGTTCTTC. This gives the protein CASSFEVNEQFF.

This clonotype was detected a few times. This sequence joins TRBV25-1 and TRBJ1-5; D gene unclear. Germline V gene lookup returns CDR1 MGHDK and CDR2 SYGVNS. This CDR3 has 14 amino acids. Trimming removed 3 bases at V and 6 bases at J, with 12 bases between. The DNA of the CDR3 is TGTGCCAGCAGTGAGCTGGCAGTAGTTCAGCCCCAGCATTTT. It yields the protein CASSELAVVQPQHF.

This clonotype showed up many times. V is TRBV28 and J is TRBJ1-4; TRBD1 might be the D (5 bases). The CDR3 length is 14 residues. Germline values: CDR1 MDHEN, CDR2 SYDVKM. V was cut by 5 bases and J by 4 bases, with 11 bases left in between. CDR3 sequence reads: CASSLQGRNEKLFF. The CDR3 nucleotides are TGTGCCAGCAGTCTGCAGGGTCGTAATGAAAAACTGTTTTTT.

This clonotype appeared many times. The chain links TRBV24-1 to TRBJ1-4; 7 positions match TRBD1. The CDR3 has 14 amino acids. Trimming at V came to 4 bases and at J to 3 bases, leaving 1 base not matched to a gene. Germline CDR1 is KGHDR and CDR2 is SFDVKD. CDR3 bases: TGTGCCACCAGTGACGGGACAGCTAATGAAAAACTGTTTTTT. It yields the protein CATSDGTANEKLFF.

The table lists this clonotype with a few counts. V gene TRBV7-3 combines with J gene TRBJ2-6; 8 nucleotides match TRBD2. The germline V gene encodes CDR1 SGHTA and CDR2 FQGTGA. Germline trimming cut 5 bases from V and 0 bases from J; bases unmatched to any gene: 12. The CDR3 length is 19 residues. The CDR3 is CASSHTGGGINSGANVLTF. The CDR3 region has the DNA TGTGCCAGCAGCCACACCGGGGGGGGGATAAACTCTGGGGCCAACGTCCTGACTTTC.

V gene TRBV7-2 combines with J gene TRBJ1-5; D is perhaps TRBD1 (6 bases). Germline V gene data show CDR1 as SGHTA and CDR2 as FQGNSA. V dropped 5 bases and J dropped 3 bases, with 14 bases sitting between them. This CDR3 is 15 amino acids long. DNA of the CDR3: TGTGCCAGCAGCCTCACGGGGGCGGACAATCAGCCCCAGCATTTT. Translating it yields CASSLTGADNQPQHF. Drawing the rest from reference TRBV7-2 and TRBJ1-5, the complete variable domain is GAGVSQSPSNKVTEKGKDVELRCDPISGHTALYWYRQSLGQGLEFLIYFQGNSAPDKSGLPSDRFSAERTGGSVSTLTIQRTQQEDSAVYLCASSLTGADNQPQHFGDGTRLSIL.

The chain is built from TRBV7-2 and TRBJ2-7; 9 bases agree with TRBD1. Germline CDR1 is SGHTA and CDR2 is FQGNSA. With V trimmed by 7 bases and J by 4 bases, 11 bases remained unmatched. The CDR3 extends over 15 amino acids. The chain's CDR3 is CASIARDRALYEQYF. CDR3 bases: TGTGCCAGCATCGCAAGGGACAGGGCTTTATACGAGCAGTACTTC.

This clonotype turned up a few times. This may be a read error, as it is one base from a much larger clone. The V gene is TRBV7-9, the J gene TRBJ2-5; TRBD1 matches 9 bases. CDR3 length: 15 amino acids. Germline CDR1 SEHNR, CDR2 FQNEAQ (reference sequence). CDR3 in DNA: TGTGCCGGCAGCCCCAGGGACAGGGATCAAGAGACCCAGTACTTC. This sequence encodes CAGSPRDRDQETQYF.

This clonotype has a count of ten or more. The V call is TRBV11-2, the J call TRBJ2-1; no clear D gene. The V gene lost 3 bases and the J gene lost 4 bases, with 7 bases spanning the gap. Germline V gene sequence: CDR1 SGHAT, CDR2 FQNNGV. The CDR3 loop spans 13 amino acids. CDR3 nucleotide sequence: TGTGCCAGCAGCTTGGGCGTTTACAATGAGCAGTTCTTC. It specifies CASSLGVYNEQFF.